The 29 T cell receptor beta chains presented below share a single source sample, sequenced in a study of liver allograft versus peripheral blood T cells. Study context: Peripheral blood of the recipients supplied T cell receptor repertoires that were compared with those in transplanted livers.

TCRdb ran MiXCR on the reads and lists one entry per CDR3 protein. In the table there are about 16,000 distinct CDR3 sequences, roughly a fifth of which are singletons. The receptors were sampled from a human patient who had a liver transplant. Some T cells may be graft donor cells.

This clonotype was detected only a few times. The chain recombines TRBV28 with TRBJ1-5; 7 bases line up with TRBD1. This CDR3 comprises 15 residues. Germline CDR1 is MDHEN and CDR2 is SYDVKM. Germline trimming cut 6 bases from V and 4 bases from J; bases unmatched to any gene: 9. Here the CDR3 DNA reads TGTGCCAGCAGCTCTCCGGGACAGATGAATCAGCCCCAGCATTTT. Residues: CASSSPGQMNQPQHF.

This clonotype is classed as medium-sized. The chain has TRBV29-1 and TRBJ1-1; D possibly corresponds to TRBD1 (5 bases). V dropped 3 bases and J dropped 4 bases, with 18 bases sitting between them. Germline CDR1 SQVTM, CDR2 ANQGSEA. The CDR3 covers 15 residues. The CDR3 DNA reads TGCAGCGTTGACCGAGGGTGGGGCATGGGCACTGAAGCTTTCTTT. The encoded protein is CSVDRGWGMGTEAFF.

This clonotype was counted between two and nine times. The J gene is TRBJ2-4, the V gene TRBV6-2 or TRBV6-3, with D perhaps matching TRBD1 (5 bases). CDR1 and CDR2 from the germline V gene are MNHEY and SVGEGT. This CDR3 comprises 18 residues. The V end lost 2 bases, the J end lost 0 bases, and 17 bases lay between the germline ends. The CDR3 DNA sequence: TGTGCCAGCAGTTACGGGTACAGGACGACCCTAGCCAAAAACATTCAGTACTTC. Its translation: CASSYGYRTTLAKNIQYF.

This clonotype is categorized as medium-sized. The rearrangement joins TRBV6-5 to TRBJ2-7; tentatively, D is TRBD2 (6 bases). Trimming took 4 bases from V and 1 from J, leaving 11 bases between them. The CDR3 consists of 14 residues. Germline-derived CDR1 and CDR2 are MNHEY and SVGAGI. The CDR3 DNA reads TGTGCCAGCAGTTCACCCGGGACTTCCTACGAGCAGTACTTC. It yields the protein CASSSPGTSYEQYF.

This chain connects TRBV6-2 or TRBV6-3 to TRBJ2-3, with 7 bases that match TRBD2. V was clipped by 6 bases and J by 2 bases; unmatched bases: 5. There are 14 residues in the CDR3. The germline V gene encodes CDR1 MNHEY and CDR2 SVGEGT. CDR3 in DNA: TGTGCCAGCAGATGGACTAGAAACACAGATACGCAGTATTTT. Protein sequence: CASRWTRNTDTQYF.

This clonotype was seen more than once but under ten times. The genes are TRBV6-5 and TRBJ1-1; 7 positions agree with TRBD1. This CDR3 spans 18 amino acids. The V gene's germline CDR1 is MNHEY and CDR2 SVGAGI. V lost 7 bases, J lost 10 bases, and 27 bases stayed unmatched. DNA of the CDR3: TGTGCCAGCAAGGTCAATAGAGGGGGCGGATTCCGGGCCGATTCAGCTTTCTTT. As protein: CASKVNRGGGFRADSAFF.

This clonotype was observed at least ten times. V gene TRBV7-2 combines with J gene TRBJ2-1; D ambiguous. V lost 2 bases and J lost 0, with 8 bases in between. CDR3 size: 15 residues. Looked up from germline, CDR1 is SGHTA and CDR2 is FQGNSA. CDR3 in DNA: TGTGCCAGCAGCTTACAGCCCAGCTCCTACAATGAGCAGTTCTTC. Its translation: CASSLQPSSYNEQFF. Filled out from reference TRBV7-2 and TRBJ2-1, the complete variable domain reads GAGVSQSPSNKVTEKGKDVELRCDPISGHTALYWYRQSLGQGLEFLIYFQGNSAPDKSGLPSDRFSAERTGGSVSTLTIQRTQQEDSAVYLCASSLQPSSYNEQFFGPGTRLTVL.

At least ten counts were recorded for this clonotype. V gene TRBV18 combines with J gene TRBJ2-1, with D tentatively TRBD2 (5 bases). CDR1 and CDR2 (germline): KGHSH, LQKENI. The CDR3 is 16 residues long. The V and J ends lost 2 bases and 4 bases respectively, with 15 bases between them. DNA of the CDR3: TGTGCCAGCTCACCAGGTGGAGGACGGGGTTACAATGAGCAGTTCTTC. This translates into CASSPGGGRGYNEQFF.

This clonotype was seen repeatedly, ten times or more. The CDR3 is CASSRIRDANGYTF. CDR3 in DNA: TGTGCCAGCAGCCGAATCAGGGATGCGAATGGCTACACCTTC. The chain links TRBV7-2 to TRBJ1-2; possibly TRBD1 for D (5 bases). With 5 bases removed from V and 6 bases from J, the gap between germline ends came to 16 bases. This CDR3 is built from 14 residues. The germline V gene has CDR1 SGHTA and CDR2 FQGNSA.

This clonotype is medium-sized within its sample. The chain has TRBV6-6 and TRBJ2-1; D remains unclear. The CDR3 is made up of 12 amino acids. CDR1 and CDR2 (germline): MNHNY, SVGAGI (reference sequence). The ends were cut back, 6 bases at V and 9 bases at J, with 12 bases in the middle. The CDR3 DNA reads as TGTGCCAGCAGGCCTAGAGGACCTGAGCAGTTCTTC. Protein: CASRPRGPEQFF.

This clonotype was seen just once. The chain links TRBV19 to TRBJ1-5; TRBD1 agrees at 7 bases. This CDR3 region has 16 residues. Trimming removed 1 base from V and 1 base from J; junction bases left unmatched: 4. In germline, CDR1 is LNHDA, CDR2 SQIVND (reference sequence). The CDR3 loop reads CASSIGQGLSNQPQHF. DNA of the CDR3: TGTGCCAGTAGTATAGGACAGGGTTTGAGCAATCAGCCCCAGCATTTT. The whole variable domain, remainder taken from reference TRBV19 and TRBJ1-5, is DGGITQSPKYLFRKEGQNVTLSCEQNLNHDAMYWYRQDPGQGLRLIYYSQIVNDFQKGDIAEGYSVSREKKESFPLTVTSAQKNPTAFYLCASSIGQGLSNQPQHFGDGTRLSIL.

About this clonotype: Mismatch with germline at one junction end may stem from a read error. This chain uses TRBV7-9 with TRBJ2-5; possibly TRBD2 for D (6 bases). The germline V gene encodes CDR1 SEHNR and CDR2 FQNEAQ (reference sequence). CDR3 length: 14 amino acids. CDR3 amino acids: CASSLAPDQETQYF. CDR3 bases: TGTGCCAGCAGCCTAGCGCCAGACCAAGAGACCCAGTACTTC. Filled out from reference TRBV7-9 and TRBJ2-5, the complete variable domain reads DTGVSQNPRHKITKRGQNVTFRCDPISEHNRLYWYRQTLGQGPEFLTYFQNEAQLEKSRLLSDRFSAERPKGSFSTLEIQRTEQGDSAMYLCASSLAPDQETQYFGPGTRLLVL.

This clonotype ranks as medium-sized. The V call is TRBV18, the J call TRBJ1-4; D may be TRBD1 (6 bases). The CDR3 loop spans 17 amino acids. V was clipped by 2 bases and J by 5 bases, with 18 bases between them. Germline V lookup: CDR1 KGHSH, CDR2 LQKENI. This CDR3 is CASSPVGGGQGNEKLFF. CDR3 sequence (DNA): TGTGCCAGCTCACCAGTCGGCGGGGGACAAGGGAATGAAAAACTGTTTTTT. Filled out from reference TRBV18 and TRBJ1-4, the complete variable domain reads NAGVMQNPRHLVRRRGQEARLRCSPMKGHSHVYWYRQLPEEGLKFMVYLQKENIIDESGMPKERFSAEFPKEGPSILRIQQVVRGDSAAYFCASSPVGGGQGNEKLFFGSGTQLSVL.

A few counts support this clonotype. The V and J genes are TRBV6-1 and TRBJ1-5, with a possible D match to TRBD1 (5 bases). CDR3 length equals 13 residues. Germline values: CDR1 MNHNS, CDR2 SASEGT. With 4 bases removed from V and 10 bases from J, the gap between germline ends came to 14 bases. CDR3 loop: CASSARYDSPQHF. The CDR3 nucleotides read TGTGCCAGCAGTGCGCGTTATGACAGTCCCCAGCATTTT.

This clonotype is judged medium-sized. This sequence joins TRBV13 and TRBJ2-1, with 11 bases aligning to TRBD2. The germline V gene has CDR1 PRHDT and CDR2 FYEKMQ (reference sequence). The CDR3 totals 16 residues. After removal of 5 bases from V and 2 bases from J, the junction contained 5 bases not matched to a gene. As DNA, the CDR3 is TGTGCCAGCAGCCCAAAACTAGCGGGGGCCTACAATGAGCAGTTCTTC. Encoded protein: CASSPKLAGAYNEQFF.

This clonotype occurred a few times. The rearrangement links TRBV7-2 to TRBJ2-7; 11 positions agree with TRBD2. The V segment lost 3 bases and the J segment 0 bases; nucleotides outside the gene matches: 4. The CDR3 runs to 16 residues. Germline-derived CDR1 and CDR2 are SGHTA and FQGNSA. The CDR3 protein is CASSFTSGSSSYEQYF. In DNA, the CDR3 is TGTGCCAGCAGCTTCACTAGCGGGAGCAGCTCCTACGAGCAGTACTTC.

This chain uses TRBV27 with TRBJ1-4; 7 positions agree with TRBD1. The CDR3 consists of 16 residues. Germline V gene data show CDR1 as MNHEY and CDR2 as SMNVEV (reference sequence). V shed 6 bases, J shed 3 bases, and the junction held 10 bases outside the gene matches. Here the CDR3 reads CASRVTGVLANEKLFF. DNA for the CDR3: TGTGCCAGCAGAGTAACAGGGGTTCTCGCTAATGAAAAACTGTTTTTT.

This CDR3 reads CASSPLRESPLHF. CDR3 bases: TGTGCCAGCAGCCCCCTTCGGGAATCACCCCTCCACTTT. V is TRBV6-5 and J is TRBJ1-6; D remains unclear. Deletions cut 6 bases from V and 10 bases from J, with 13 bases between. Germline V CDR1 and CDR2: MNHEY, SVGAGI. This CDR3 is built from 13 residues.

This clonotype was counted at least ten times. The chain combines TRBV7-9 with TRBJ1-6, with D possibly being TRBD1 (5 bases). V was trimmed by 0 bases and J by 10 bases, leaving 13 bases between them. CDR1 is SEHNR, CDR2 FQNEAQ, per germline (reference sequence). The CDR3 extends over 15 amino acids. CDR3 loop: CASSLARGGGSPLHF. CDR3 DNA: TGTGCCAGCAGCTTAGCCCGGGGGGGAGGGTCACCCCTCCACTTT.

The V and J genes are TRBV12-3 or TRBV12-4 and TRBJ2-1; 8 bases match TRBD2. The ends lost 5 bases at V and 0 bases at J; junction bases unmatched: 3. The CDR3 length is 15 residues. CDR3: CASSREGPSYNEQFF. The CDR3 DNA sequence: TGTGCCAGCAGTCGGGAGGGCCCCTCCTACAATGAGCAGTTCTTC.

This clonotype has only a few counts. The chain uses TRBV9 and TRBJ2-2, with D perhaps TRBD2 (7 bases). Trimming pared 3 bases from V and 0 bases from J, leaving 12 bases between. CDR3 length: 16 amino acids. Germline CDR1 and CDR2: SGDLS and YYNGEE. The CDR3 coding sequence is TGTGCCAGCAGCGGGGGGGCGGGGGCGAACACCGGGGAGCTGTTTTTT. It encodes CASSGGAGANTGELFF.

In its sample, this clonotype was seen many times. The V gene is TRBV19, the J gene TRBJ1-6, with TRBD1 matching 8 bases. This CDR3 comprises 14 residues. Germline V lookup: CDR1 LNHDA, CDR2 SQIVND (reference sequence). V trimming: 8 bases; J trimming: 5 bases; junction bases outside the gene matches: 5. CDR3 sequence: CASGDRGDNSPLHF. The CDR3 nucleotides are TGTGCCAGTGGAGACAGGGGTGATAATTCACCCCTCCACTTT.

The chain is built from TRBV20-1 and TRBJ1-1, with D possibly TRBD1 on 6 matching bases. This CDR3 is 13 amino acids long. Germline CDR1 and CDR2: DFQATT and SNEGSKA (reference sequence). V lost 4 bases and J lost 12, with 21 bases in between. The CDR3 spells CSAKITQGGAPFF. As DNA, the CDR3 is TGCAGTGCTAAAATAACACAGGGTGGGGCACCTTTCTTT.

This clonotype was detected a few times. The chain joins TRBV28 to TRBJ2-1, with TRBD2 as a possible D gene (6 bases). This CDR3 comprises 12 residues. Trimming stripped 7 bases from V and 4 bases from J, with 8 bases between. The germline V gene has CDR1 MDHEN and CDR2 SYDVKM. The CDR3: CASTSAYNEQFF. CDR3 coding DNA: TGTGCCAGCACTAGCGCATACAATGAGCAGTTCTTC.

The chain recombines TRBV7-3 with TRBJ1-2; no definite D call. From germline, CDR1 is SGHTA and CDR2 FQGTGA. The CDR3 length is 13 residues. The V and J ends lost 2 bases and 7 bases respectively, with 11 bases between them. The CDR3 reads CASSLSRDGGYTF. The DNA of the CDR3 is TGTGCCAGCAGCTTATCGAGAGACGGTGGCTACACCTTC.

This chain uses TRBV20-1 with TRBJ1-5, with 7 positions matching TRBD1. CDR1 and CDR2 from the germline V gene are DFQATT and SNEGSKA (reference sequence). V was clipped by 5 bases and J by 9 bases; unmatched bases: 10. CDR3 length: 13 residues. This CDR3 reads CSAREQGSGPQHF. The CDR3, as DNA: TGCAGTGCTCGCGAACAGGGGTCCGGGCCCCAGCATTTT.

The rearrangement uses TRBV27 and TRBJ2-7, with TRBD1 matching over 10 bases. This CDR3 spans 19 amino acids. Germline V gives CDR1 MNHEY, CDR2 SMNVEV (reference sequence). V lost 0 bases to trimming and J lost 4 bases; unmatched junction nucleotides: 15. DNA for the CDR3: TGTGCCAGCAGTTTATCCCTGGGACAGGGGCTGGATATTTGTTACGAGCAGTACTTC. It codes for CASSLSLGQGLDICYEQYF.

This rearrangement joins TRBV7-3 to TRBJ1-1, with TRBD1 identical over 10 bases. Germline V gene data show CDR1 as SGHTA and CDR2 as FQGTGA. The CDR3 has 16 amino acids. The V gene end was trimmed by 0 bases and the J gene end by 2 bases; junction bases not matched to a gene: 3. CDR3 in DNA: TGTGCCAGCAGCTTAACAGGGGACAGGGGTAACACTGAAGCTTTCTTT. This encodes CASSLTGDRGNTEAFF.

The gene calls are TRBV19 and TRBJ1-2; a possible D gene is TRBD1 (6 bases). V lost 5 bases, J lost 8 bases, and 18 bases lay in between. The CDR3 has 14 residues. CDR1 is LNHDA, CDR2 SQIVND, per germline (reference sequence). Here the CDR3 DNA reads TGTGCCAGTAGTCCGCGTGGAGGGGGGGTCGGCTACACCTTC. Translation gives CASSPRGGGVGYTF. Drawing the rest from reference TRBV19 and TRBJ1-2, the complete variable domain is DGGITQSPKYLFRKEGQNVTLSCEQNLNHDAMYWYRQDPGQGLRLIYYSQIVNDFQKGDIAEGYSVSREKKESFPLTVTSAQKNPTAFYLCASSPRGGGVGYTFGSGTRLTVV.